These 24 T cell receptor beta chains share one sample of origin, sequenced in a study of radiotherapy plus CTLA-4 blockade in lung cancer (dated by TCRdb to 2016 to 2019). The library was prepared using the immunoSEQ multiplex PCR assay. Held by TCRdb, this immuneACCESS table contains in-frame sequences only and omits some clones. Under half of the omission traces to an unresolved V gene where checked; the cause of the rest is unknown. Across this sample there are tens of thousands of clones, with 85% to 90% seen only once. The ten biggest clones cover approximately 16% of the sample. Sample: peripheral blood, taken from a patient treated with radiotherapy plus ipilimumab. The receptors come from a human donor with non-small cell lung cancer that progressed on radiotherapy plus ipilimumab.

V is TRBV6-1 and J is TRBJ2-1; D is perhaps TRBD1 or TRBD2 (6 bases each). The CDR3 runs 15 residues. The germline V and J ends were trimmed by 7 bases and 5 bases, with 18 bases remaining between them. CDR1 is MNHNS, CDR2 SASEGT, per germline. The chain's CDR3 is CASTRVWGDNNEQFF. Here the CDR3 DNA reads TGTGCCAGCACTAGGGTGTGGGGGGACAACAATGAGCAGTTCTTC.

A remark on this clone: At one end the junction does not follow the germline gene, possibly because of a read error. The V and J genes are TRBV5-4 and TRBJ1-2; 9 nucleotides line up with TRBD1. Germline V gene data show CDR1 as SGHNT and CDR2 as YYREEE (reference sequence). There are 12 residues in the CDR3. The CDR3 reads CASSNRDRVEAF. DNA of the CDR3: TGTGCCAGCAGCAACCGGGACAGGGTTGAGGCCTTC. Variable domain in full (rest from reference TRBV5-4 and TRBJ1-2): ETGVTQSPTHLIKTRGQQVTLRCSSQSGHNTVSWYQQALGQGPQFIFQYYREEENGRGNFPPRFSGLQFPNYSSELNVNALELDDSALYLCASSNRDRVEAFGSGTRLTVV.

J is TRBJ1-4 and V is TRBV5-6; D gene ambiguous. The length of the CDR3 is 16 residues. Germline CDR1 reads SGHDT; CDR2 reads YYEEEE. V was shortened by 4 bases and J by 3 bases, with 16 bases between the two germline ends. CDR3 amino acids: CASSDTFQGPNEKLFF. In DNA form, the CDR3 reads TGTGCCAGCAGCGATACCTTCCAAGGCCCTAATGAAAAACTGTTTTTT. Together with reference TRBV5-6 and TRBJ1-4, the CDR3 gives the full variable domain: DAGVTQSPTHLIKTRGQQVTLRCSPKSGHDTVSWYQQALGQGPQFIFQYYEEEERQRGNFPDRFSGHQFPNYSSELNVNALLLGDSALYLCASSDTFQGPNEKLFFGSGTQLSVL.

A single count supports this clone. V is TRBV4-1 and J is TRBJ2-4, with D hard to call. V lost 1 base and J lost 0, with 10 bases in between. The germline V gene has CDR1 MGHRA and CDR2 YSYEKL. The CDR3 has 16 amino acids. The CDR3 reads CASSQVESSAKNIQYF. DNA for the CDR3: TGCGCCAGCAGCCAAGTTGAGAGTTCAGCCAAAAACATTCAGTACTTC.

The chain couples TRBV19 to TRBJ1-4; D might be TRBD1 (5 bases). This CDR3 comprises 14 residues. With 7 bases removed from V and 6 bases from J, the gap between germline ends came to 15 bases. Germline assignment: CDR1 LNHDA and CDR2 SQIVND (reference sequence). This chain's CDR3 is CASNGRGVHEKLFF. In DNA form, the CDR3 reads TGTGCCAGTAATGGGCGGGGGGTGCATGAAAAACTGTTTTTT.

This rearrangement joins TRBV2 to TRBJ2-1, with D tentatively TRBD1 or TRBD2 (6 bases each). There are 19 residues in the CDR3. Germline V gene data show CDR1 as SNHLY and CDR2 as FYNNEI. V lost 11 bases and J 3 bases, leaving 32 bases between the germline ends. CDR3 DNA: TGTGCCCACAGAGGACTAACAAGGGGGGAAATTGGCGTCTACAATGAGCAGTTCTTC. Translating gives CAHRGLTRGEIGVYNEQFF.

The chain combines TRBV29-1 with TRBJ1-3; maybe TRBD1 (6 bases). V gave up 4 bases and J gave up 2 bases, with 21 bases separating them. The length of the CDR3 is 17 residues. Germline CDR1 SQVTM, CDR2 ANQGSEA. Written as DNA, the CDR3 is TGCAGCGTTGCGGGGGGCCAAGGCATCCTGGCTGGAAACACCATATATTTT. Amino acids: CSVAGGQGILAGNTIYF.

This clone was seen just once. The chain employs TRBV27 and TRBJ1-2, with a possible D match to TRBD1 (5 bases). Trimming left V 4 bases short and J 0 bases short, with 12 bases between. The CDR3 runs to 15 residues. The germline gives CDR1 MNHEY, CDR2 SMNVEV (reference sequence). The CDR3 DNA reads TGTGCCAGCAGTTGGGGGACTGGGACTAACTATGGCTACACCTTC. Amino acids: CASSWGTGTNYGYTF.

This clone is medium-sized (0.01 to 0.1%). This rearrangement joins TRBV5-1 to TRBJ1-1, with 8 bases aligning to TRBD1. Trimming took 4 bases from V and 5 from J; bases not matched to a gene: 10. The germline V gene has CDR1 SGHRS and CDR2 YFSETQ. This CDR3 region has 15 residues. CDR3: CASSLSGTGETEAFF. As DNA, the CDR3 is TGCGCCAGCAGCCTTTCCGGGACAGGAGAAACTGAAGCTTTCTTT.

This sequence joins TRBV15 and TRBJ1-2, with D possibly being TRBD1 (5 bases). Trimming pared 1 base from V and 7 bases from J, leaving 13 bases between. The CDR3 covers 14 residues. Germline lookup yields CDR1 LNHNV and CDR2 YYDKDF (reference sequence). The CDR3 here is CATSRVGGVSGYTF. The CDR3 coding sequence is TGTGCCACCAGCAGAGTGGGAGGGGTTAGTGGCTACACCTTC.

This chain links TRBV7-9 with TRBJ1-2; 11 bases map to TRBD1. Losses at the gene ends were 0 bases for V and 0 bases for J; bases not matched to a gene: 3. CDR3 size: 17 residues. The germline V gene has CDR1 SEHNR and CDR2 FQNEAQ (reference sequence). In DNA form, the CDR3 reads TGTGCCAGCAGCTTAGCGGGACAGGGGGTCCCTAACTATGGCTACACCTTC. Encoded protein: CASSLAGQGVPNYGYTF.

In the case of this clone: Germline is not matched at one junction end, which may reflect a read error. Distinct nucleotide sequences in the sample also encode this CDR3. The J gene is TRBJ2-7, the V gene TRBV5-6; 11 nucleotides line up with TRBD1. The CDR3 runs 15 residues. Germline V lookup: CDR1 SGHDT, CDR2 YYEEEE. The CDR3 sequence: CASSFGQGASYEQYF. The CDR3 bases are TGCGCCAGCAGCTTCGGACAGGGGGCATCCTACGAGCAGTACTTC.

J is TRBJ2-1 and V is TRBV19, with a tentative D call TRBD2 (6 bases). Germline CDR1 is LNHDA and CDR2 is SQIVND (reference sequence). Trimming pared 1 base from V and 4 bases from J, leaving 8 bases between. This CDR3 region has 14 residues. The CDR3 reads CASSIGGGYNEQFF. The CDR3 DNA sequence: TGTGCCAGTAGTATAGGAGGAGGGTACAATGAGCAGTTCTTC.

The rearrangement links TRBV7-2 to TRBJ2-7; D perhaps matches TRBD2 (5 bases). Germline V gives CDR1 SGHTA, CDR2 FQGNSA. This CDR3 contains 14 residues. Trimming took off 5 bases at V and 0 bases at J, with 11 bases between the two ends. The CDR3 here is CASSRSLASYEQYF. In nucleotides, the CDR3 is TGTGCCAGCAGCCGATCCCTAGCCTCCTACGAGCAGTACTTC.

The chain has TRBV10-2 and TRBJ1-3; D remains ambiguous. V was clipped by 4 bases and J by 0 bases, with 4 bases between them. CDR1 and CDR2 from the germline V gene are WSHSY and SAAADI. This CDR3 comprises 13 residues. The CDR3 nucleotides are TGCGCCAGCAGTGTTAACTCTGGAAACACCATATATTTT. Its protein product is CASSVNSGNTIYF.

V usage is TRBV5-1 and J usage is TRBJ2-3; 9 bases fit TRBD2. CDR1 and CDR2 (germline): SGHRS, YFSETQ. With 1 base clipped from V and 6 bases from J, the junction kept 9 bases outside the gene matches. The CDR3 sequence is 16 residues long. The CDR3 DNA sequence: TGCGCCAGCAGCTTGCTGAGCGGGGGGCCCGGGGATACGCAGTATTTT. It codes for CASSLLSGGPGDTQYF.

The genes are TRBV4-1 and TRBJ2-1; unclear D gene. CDR3 length equals 14 residues. CDR1 is MGHRA, CDR2 YSYEKL, per germline. Deletions cut 4 bases from V and 3 bases from J, with 10 bases between. The CDR3: CASSPPRSYNEQFF. CDR3 nucleotide sequence: TGCGCCAGCAGCCCCCCAAGGAGCTACAATGAGCAGTTCTTC.

The rearrangement uses TRBV5-6 and TRBJ1-1, with D possibly TRBD1 on 6 matching bases. The CDR3 totals 12 residues. CDR1 and CDR2 (germline): SGHDT, YYEEEE. Trimming left V 4 bases short and J 6 bases short, with 10 bases between. For the CDR3, the DNA is TGTGCCAGCAGCATACAGGGCTCTGAAGCTTTCTTT. It is translated as CASSIQGSEAFF. The variable domain in full, with the rest retrieved from reference TRBV5-6 and TRBJ1-1, is DAGVTQSPTHLIKTRGQQVTLRCSPKSGHDTVSWYQQALGQGPQFIFQYYEEEERQRGNFPDRFSGHQFPNYSSELNVNALLLGDSALYLCASSIQGSEAFFGQGTRLTVV.

The chain carries TRBV9 and TRBJ2-7; TRBD1 agrees at 8 bases. In germline, CDR1 is SGDLS, CDR2 YYNGEE. CDR3 length equals 15 residues. Unmatched junction bases numbered 6, after V lost 0 bases and J lost 4 bases. The CDR3 is CASSVGQGAVYEQYF. CDR3 in DNA: TGTGCCAGCAGCGTAGGGCAGGGGGCAGTTTACGAGCAGTACTTC. Supplemented by reference TRBV9 and TRBJ2-7, the full variable domain reads DSGVTQTPKHLITATGQRVTLRCSPRSGDLSVYWYQQSLDQGLQFLIQYYNGEERAKGNILERFSAQQFPDLHSELNLSSLELGDSALYFCASSVGQGAVYEQYFGPGTRLTVT.

The chain is built from TRBV6-1 and TRBJ1-1, with 7 bases identical to TRBD1. Germline CDR1 reads MNHNS; CDR2 reads SASEGT. The CDR3 length is 17 residues. Trimming cost V 4 bases and J 0 bases; bases outside gene matches: 11. CDR3 DNA sequence: TGTGCCAGCAGTGGCTGGGGGGACAGCCAGATGAACACTGAAGCTTTCTTT. It translates to CASSGWGDSQMNTEAFF.

The gene calls are TRBV7-2 and TRBJ2-3; 10 positions agree with TRBD2. The germline V gene encodes CDR1 SGHTA and CDR2 FQGNSA. The CDR3 extends over 15 amino acids. After removal of 1 base from V and 7 bases from J, the junction contained 5 bases not matched to a gene. For the CDR3, the DNA is TGTGCCAGCAGCTTAGAAGCGGGAGGGAGAAATACGCAGTATTTT. It encodes CASSLEAGGRNTQYF.

The gene calls are TRBV2 and TRBJ1-4; D is unresolved. The CDR3 sequence is 14 residues long. The germline V and J ends were trimmed by 2 bases and 12 bases, with 16 bases remaining between them. Germline CDR1 and CDR2: SNHLY and FYNNEI. CDR3 sequence reads: CASSELVSLEELFF. DNA of the CDR3: TGTGCCAGCAGTGAATTAGTGAGCTTAGAGGAACTGTTTTTT.

The genes are TRBV4-3 and TRBJ2-3; 7 bases agree with TRBD2. CDR1 and CDR2 from the germline V gene are LGHNA and YSLEER. V gave up 1 base and J gave up 1 base; unmatched junction bases: 2. The CDR3 runs 15 residues. The CDR3 region is CASSQAAGGTDTQYF. CDR3 nucleotide sequence: TGCGCCAGCAGCCAAGCCGCGGGGGGCACAGATACGCAGTATTTT.

The rearrangement uses TRBV11-2 and TRBJ1-6; 9 nucleotides match TRBD1. Germline-derived CDR1 and CDR2 are SGHAT and FQNNGV. J lost 2 bases, V lost 5 bases, and 1 base had no gene match. This CDR3 spans 15 amino acids. CDR3 sequence: CASSGDRAYNSPLHF. The CDR3, as DNA: TGTGCCAGCAGCGGGGACAGGGCCTATAATTCACCCCTCCACTTT. Drawing the rest from reference TRBV11-2 and TRBJ1-6, the complete variable domain is EAGVAQSPRYKIIEKRQSVAFWCNPISGHATLYWYQQILGQGPKLLIQFQNNGVVDDSQLPKDRFSAERLKGVDSTLKIQPAKLEDSAVYLCASSGDRAYNSPLHFGNGTRLTVT.